The clone carrying this T cell receptor beta chain came up a few times. The data were taken from a study of T cells in Graves' hyperthyroidism and ophthalmopathy. The source material, RNA transcripts, was used to amplify TCR beta CDR3 regions. The HTBI primer set served for first-round RT-PCR of the TCR CDR3. One entry per CDR3 protein, called by TCRdb with MiXCR from the multiplex PCR reads. This sample has about 500,000 distinct CDR3 sequences, with around 15% found just once. The CDR3 is 16 amino acids. V shed 6 bases and J 5 bases; nucleotides not matched to a gene: 11. Per germline, CDR1 PRHDT and CDR2 FYEKMQ (reference sequence).

V is TRBV13 and J is TRBJ2-1; the match to TRBD1 covers 9 bases. Sequenced material: blood. The clonotype comes from a woman aged 25 to 39 with Graves' ophthalmopathy. CDR3 protein: CASSMRRTGAHNEQFF. CDR3 nucleotide sequence: TGTGCCAGCAGTATGAGGAGGACAGGGGCCCACAATGAGCAGTTCTTC.